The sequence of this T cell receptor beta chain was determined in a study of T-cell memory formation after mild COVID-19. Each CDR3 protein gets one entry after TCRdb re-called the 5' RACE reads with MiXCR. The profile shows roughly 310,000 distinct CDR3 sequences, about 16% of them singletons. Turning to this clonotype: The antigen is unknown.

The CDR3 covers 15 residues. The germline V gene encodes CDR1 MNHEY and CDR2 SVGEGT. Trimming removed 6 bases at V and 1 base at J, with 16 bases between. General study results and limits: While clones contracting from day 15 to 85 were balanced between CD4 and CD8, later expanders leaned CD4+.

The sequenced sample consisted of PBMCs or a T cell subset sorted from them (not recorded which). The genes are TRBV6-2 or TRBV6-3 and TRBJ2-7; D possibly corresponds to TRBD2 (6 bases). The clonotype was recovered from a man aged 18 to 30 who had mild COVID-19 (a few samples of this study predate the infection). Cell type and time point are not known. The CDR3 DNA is TGTGCCAGCAGACCTAGCGAGCCGAAATCCTACGAGCAGTACGTC. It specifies CASRPSEPKSYEQYV.